These 19 T cell receptor beta chains originate from one sample sequenced in a study of response to subunit inactivated influenza vaccine. TCRdb processed the RT-PCR reads anew with MiXCR; each CDR3 protein has one entry. This table holds more than 400,000 distinct CDR3 sequences, 6.5% to 8% found once. The sequencing here drew on PBMCs from blood, taken approximately 25 months after vaccination. Receptors were obtained from a man aged 50-75 years who received an inactivated influenza vaccine.

This clonotype was picked up many times. This chain connects TRBV11-2 to TRBJ1-1; no clear D gene. Looked up from germline, CDR1 is SGHAT and CDR2 is FQNNGV. With 5 bases removed from V and 4 bases from J, the gap between germline ends came to 11 bases. The CDR3 spans 13 residues. The CDR3 sequence is CASSPRRGTEAFF. Here the CDR3 DNA reads TGTGCCAGCAGCCCCCGTAGAGGCACTGAAGCTTTCTTT.

V and J are TRBV27 and TRBJ1-2, with 8 bases matching TRBD1. This CDR3 region has 17 residues. The V segment lost 1 base and the J segment 3 bases; nucleotides outside the gene matches: 10. Germline V gene sequence: CDR1 MNHEY, CDR2 SMNVEV (reference sequence). The CDR3 DNA sequence: TGTGCCAGCAGTTTATTCCCAGGACAGGGAAGTTACTATGGCTACACCTTC. Translated, it gives CASSLFPGQGSYYGYTF.

This clonotype came up many times. One end of the junction fails to match germline, which may point to a read error. This rearrangement joins TRBV20-1 to TRBJ2-5, with unresolved D. The CDR3 sequence is 13 residues long. CDR1 is DFQATT and CDR2 is SNEGSKA in the germline V gene (reference sequence). This chain's CDR3 is CSPLHEYQETQYF. In DNA, the CDR3 is TGCAGTCCCCTCCATGAGTACCAGGAGACCCAGTACTTC.

This chain connects TRBV6-2 or TRBV6-3 to TRBJ2-7; perhaps D is TRBD1 or TRBD2 (6 bases each). V was clipped by 4 bases and J by 3 bases, with 10 bases between them. The CDR3 is 13 amino acids. The V gene's germline CDR1 is MNHEY and CDR2 SVGEGT. The CDR3 reads CASSWGALYEQYF. For the CDR3, the DNA is TGTGCCAGCAGTTGGGGGGCCCTCTACGAGCAGTACTTC.

This clonotype was counted only a few times. The V gene is TRBV10-3, the J gene TRBJ2-3; 7 positions agree with TRBD2. The V segment lost 7 bases and the J segment 2 bases; nucleotides outside the gene matches: 9. CDR1 and CDR2 (germline): ENHRY, SYGVKD. The CDR3 length is 15 residues. CDR3: CAIKVGEGTTDTQYF. The DNA for the CDR3 is TGTGCCATCAAGGTAGGGGAGGGGACCACAGATACGCAGTATTTT.

This clonotype showed up just a few times. The chain couples TRBV29-1 to TRBJ2-7; the match to TRBD1 covers 10 bases. This CDR3 has 14 amino acids. After removal of 5 bases from V and 1 base from J, the junction contained 5 bases not matched to a gene. Germline-derived CDR1 and CDR2 are SQVTM and ANQGSEA. As DNA, the CDR3 is TGCAGCGTTCTACGACAGGGGGCTTCCTACGAGCAGTACTTC. Translating it yields CSVLRQGASYEQYF.

The chain is built from TRBV5-1 and TRBJ2-1, with 9 bases aligning to TRBD2. The CDR3 contains 17 residues. V lost 1 base and J lost 4; bases outside the gene matches: 9. From germline, CDR1 is SGHRS and CDR2 YFSETQ. Here the CDR3 DNA reads TGCGCCAGCAGCTTGAGGTCTCGGACTAGCGTGTACAATGAGCAGTTCTTC. Translating gives CASSLRSRTSVYNEQFF.

This clonotype was recorded a few times. The chain is built from TRBV20-1 and TRBJ2-7; a weak D match, TRBD1 (6 bases). With 4 bases removed from V and 0 bases from J, the gap between germline ends came to 16 bases. Germline loops: CDR1 DFQATT, CDR2 SNEGSKA (reference sequence). CDR3 length: 15 residues. CDR3 in DNA: TGCAGTGCTAAGGATCCCAGGGGCAGCTCCTACGAGCAGTACTTC. Residues: CSAKDPRGSSYEQYF.

This chain joins TRBV14 and TRBJ2-5; D may correspond to TRBD1 or TRBD2 (6 bases each). Per the germline V gene, CDR1 is SGHDN and CDR2 is FVKESK. Trimming removed 4 bases from V and 2 bases from J, with 11 bases in between. The CDR3 runs 14 residues. CDR3 in DNA: TGTGCCAGCAGCCGAGGGGGGTTGCAAGAGACCCAGTACTTC. This gives the protein CASSRGGLQETQYF.

A few counts support this clonotype. This chain joins TRBV28 and TRBJ2-2; TRBD2 aligns across 10 bases. Trimming at V came to 4 bases and at J to 6 bases, leaving 14 bases not matched to a gene. Germline-derived CDR1 and CDR2 are MDHEN and SYDVKM. This CDR3 has 18 amino acids. In DNA form, the CDR3 reads TGTGCCAGCAGTTCTCCGGGACTAGCGACTAAACGGCCCGGGGAGCTGTTTTTT. Protein sequence: CASSSPGLATKRPGELFF.

This clonotype was picked up many times. The chain employs TRBV4-1 and TRBJ1-4, with a possible D match to TRBD1 (6 bases). The CDR3 spans 14 residues. V lost 2 bases and J 7 bases, leaving 11 bases between the germline ends. Germline lookup yields CDR1 MGHRA and CDR2 YSYEKL. The CDR3 loop reads CASSQPGQREKLFF. As DNA, the CDR3 is TGCGCCAGCAGCCAACCGGGACAACGTGAAAAACTGTTTTTT.

Worth noting for this clonotype: Relative to the germline gene, one junction end is altered; a read error may explain this. V and J are TRBV10-3 and TRBJ1-1, with D hard to call. Germline loops: CDR1 ENHRY, CDR2 SYGVKD. CDR3 size: 14 residues. CDR3 coding DNA: TGTGCCACCAGTGGCGGGGAGCCGAACACTGAAGCTTTCTTT. Translated, it gives CATSGGEPNTEAFF.

This clonotype was recorded at least ten times. The chain carries TRBV10-3 and TRBJ2-1, with D maybe TRBD1 (5 bases). V was shortened by 3 bases and J by 2 bases, with 11 bases between the two germline ends. CDR3 length: 15 amino acids. Germline lookup yields CDR1 ENHRY and CDR2 SYGVKD. The CDR3 here is CAISDQQGPYNEQFF. In nucleotides, the CDR3 is TGTGCCATCAGTGACCAGCAGGGCCCCTACAATGAGCAGTTCTTC.

This clonotype has a count of ten or more. The chain couples TRBV7-2 to TRBJ1-1; no clear D gene. Germline CDR1 and CDR2: SGHTA and FQGNSA. This CDR3 spans 14 amino acids. The V end was cut by 2 bases, the J end by 1 base, with 8 bases between. The CDR3 bases are TGTGCCAGCAGCTTATTACCAGGGAACACTGAAGCTTTCTTT. Translated, it gives CASSLLPGNTEAFF.

This clonotype showed up many times. This sequence joins TRBV5-1 and TRBJ2-7, with D possibly matching TRBD2 (6 bases). The germline V gene encodes CDR1 SGHRS and CDR2 YFSETQ. The CDR3 has 15 amino acids. V shed 6 bases and J shed 2 bases, with 18 bases lying between them. CDR3 nucleotide sequence: TGCGCCAGCACGTCGGGCGGGACGGAGACCTACGAGCAGTACTTC. Protein: CASTSGGTETYEQYF.

This clonotype was picked up a small number of times. This chain uses TRBV25-1 with TRBJ1-4, with TRBD1 matching over 8 bases. Trimming took 6 bases from V and 7 from J; bases not matched to a gene: 7. CDR3 length: 14 residues. The germline CDR1 and CDR2 sequences are MGHDK and SYGVNS. CDR3 residues: CASSETGASEKLFF. The DNA for the CDR3 is TGTGCCAGCAGCGAGACAGGGGCAAGTGAAAAACTGTTTTTT.

This clonotype turned up a few times. This chain links TRBV20-1 with TRBJ1-5; D call uncertain. V shed 6 bases and J shed 4 bases, with 13 bases lying between them. Germline values: CDR1 DFQATT, CDR2 SNEGSKA (reference sequence). This CDR3 spans 13 amino acids. CDR3 bases: TGCAGTGCAATGCCGGGGATAAATCAGCCCCAGCATTTT. Translating gives CSAMPGINQPQHF.

This clonotype was counted many times. Written as DNA, the CDR3 is TGTGCCAGCAGCTTAGATCGGGCCCACCAGTTCTTC. This encodes CASSLDRAHQFF. The chain links TRBV11-2 to TRBJ2-1; D gene unclear. Germline CDR1 and CDR2: SGHAT and FQNNGV. This CDR3 contains 12 residues. The V and J ends lost 0 bases and 13 bases respectively, with 10 bases between them.

This clonotype has just a few counts. The chain has TRBV28 and TRBJ2-1, with 8 nucleotides matching TRBD2. The germline gives CDR1 MDHEN, CDR2 SYDVKM. The CDR3 covers 15 residues. Trimming took 6 bases from V and 3 from J; bases not matched to a gene: 7. The CDR3 loop reads CASRAGADVYNEQFF. The CDR3, as DNA: TGTGCCAGCAGAGCGGGGGCGGACGTCTACAATGAGCAGTTCTTC.